The 3 T cell receptor beta chains listed next were all sequenced from one sample in a study of blood T cell repertoires in COVID-19 (dated by TCRdb to 2018 to 2021). Library generation was performed with the immunoSEQ multiplex PCR assay. Sourced from immuneACCESS, this table was stored by TCRdb with only in-frame sequences that have V and J called. A share of the clones is absent; for the studies checked, an unresolved V gene accounts for under half, and the remainder has no known explanation. This sample gives some 350,000 clones in total; more than 75% of them show up just once. The top ten hold about 2.7% of the sample. The sequenced sample consisted of PBMCs or T cells enriched from blood (not recorded which). Source of these receptors: a woman aged 25-40 years who had recovered from COVID-19.

V gene TRBV5-1 combines with J gene TRBJ1-3, with D possibly TRBD1 on 5 matching bases. Trimming left V 0 bases short and J 0 bases short, with 13 bases between. CDR1 and CDR2 from the germline V gene are SGHRS and YFSETQ. This CDR3 contains 17 residues. The CDR3 DNA reads TGCGCCAGCAGCTTGGTTGGGGGGTCTTTCTCTGGAAACACCATATATTTT. Amino acid sequence: CASSLVGGSFSGNTIYF.

This chain links TRBV5-1 with TRBJ1-3; tentative D call: TRBD1 (6 bases). CDR3 length equals 15 residues. V lost 0 bases and J 3 bases, leaving 10 bases between the germline ends. Germline loops: CDR1 SGHRS, CDR2 YFSETQ. Written as DNA, the CDR3 is TGCGCCAGCAGCTTGGGAAGGACAGATGGAAACACCATATATTTT. Translating gives CASSLGRTDGNTIYF.

J is TRBJ2-7 and V is TRBV28; 7 bases map to TRBD1. CDR3 length: 17 amino acids. V trimming: 7 bases; J trimming: 0 bases; junction bases outside the gene matches: 15. Germline assignment: CDR1 MDHEN and CDR2 SYDVKM. CDR3 region: CASKRDRNSLTSYEQYF. The CDR3 bases are TGTGCCAGCAAACGGGACAGAAATTCCCTAACCTCCTACGAGCAGTACTTC.